The 13 T cell receptor beta chains in this list originate from one sample, sequenced in a study of T cell clonality in common variable immunodeficiency. Generated by immunoSEQ multiplex PCR, the TCRdb table keeps only in-frame clones and is missing some. The sample lists about 39,000 clones, none appearing once, the ten largest making up roughly 2.9%. Sequencing used peripheral blood mononuclear cells. These receptors all stem from a person aged 18 to 75 in good health.

At least ten counts were recorded for this clone. The CDR3 end is not reached by the read, which stops 3 residues before it; the germline J gene fills it in. V gene TRBV15 combines with J gene TRBJ2-7; D gene ambiguous. The CDR3 sequence is 14 residues long. CDR1 and CDR2 from the germline V gene are LNHNV and YYDKDF (reference sequence). The ends were cut back, 2 bases at V and 5 bases at J, with 13 bases in the middle. The part of the CDR3 DNA that was read is TGTGCCACCAGCAGAACGAGCCCAATCCACGAG. It yields the protein CATSRTSPIHE. The entire CDR3 is CATSRTSPIHEQYF.

Turning to this clone: The DNA ends 3 residues before the CDR3 does, and the rest of the CDR3 is filled in from the germline J gene. V gene TRBV7-8 combines with J gene TRBJ2-1, with TRBD2 matching over 16 bases. This CDR3 comprises 18 residues. V dropped 5 bases and J dropped 2; count of bases not matched to a gene: 6. In germline, CDR1 is SGHVS, CDR2 FQNEAQ. The CDR3 bases that were read are TGTGCCAGCAGCCCGGGACTAGCGGGAGGGCCCCCCTACAATGAG. Translated, it gives CASSPGLAGGPPYNE. The whole CDR3 protein reads CASSPGLAGGPPYNEQFF.

This clone has just a few counts. The sequenced fragment ends 3 residues before the CDR3 boundary, so the rest is inferred from the germline J gene. This chain connects TRBV18 to TRBJ2-7; TRBD2 agrees at 7 bases. Germline V gene sequence: CDR1 KGHSH, CDR2 LQKENI. V trimming: 0 bases; J trimming: 3 bases; junction bases outside the gene matches: 14. The CDR3 has 18 residues. CDR3 residues: CASSPPRGGQQSNYEQYF. CDR3 bases read: TGTGCCAGCTCACCACCGAGGGGAGGGCAGCAGTCCAACTACGAG.

This clone was counted many times. The sequence runs out 3 residues before the end of the CDR3; the remainder is reconstructed from the germline J gene. The chain carries TRBV20-1 and TRBJ1-6; D possibly corresponds to TRBD1 (6 bases). The CDR3 contains 15 residues. Germline V gene lookup returns CDR1 DFQATT and CDR2 SNEGSKA (reference sequence). V gave up 2 bases and J gave up 0 bases, with 8 bases separating them. The CDR3 here is CSARPGDSYNSPLHF. CDR3 bases read: TGCAGTGCTAGACCAGGGGACTCCTATAATTCACCC.

The sample holds many counts of this clone. The read terminates 3 residues before the CDR3 end, so the remaining end is supplied by the germline J gene. The chain joins TRBV7-2 to TRBJ2-1; 9 nucleotides align to TRBD2. With 5 bases clipped from V and 7 bases from J, the junction kept 6 bases outside the gene matches. Germline V gives CDR1 SGHTA, CDR2 FQGNSA. The CDR3 has 14 residues. The covered CDR3 bases are TGTGCCAGCAGCCCCGAGCTAGCGGGAAATGAG. It yields the protein CASSPELAGNE. The entire CDR3 protein reads CASSPELAGNEQFF.

This clone was observed many times. The CDR3 end is not reached by the read, which stops 3 residues before it; the germline J gene fills it in. The J gene is TRBJ1-2, the V gene TRBV7-2, with D possibly matching TRBD1 (6 bases). The CDR3 extends over 14 amino acids. Trimming cost V 6 bases and J 4 bases, with 15 bases left between them. The germline CDR1 and CDR2 sequences are SGHTA and FQGNSA. The part of the CDR3 DNA that was read is TGTGCCAGCAGTTCCTCCCGGGACACCTATGGC. It codes for CASSSSRDTYG. The full CDR3 reads CASSSSRDTYGYTF.

This clone was counted at least ten times. Compared with germline, one end of the junction differs, possibly owing to a read error. Coverage ceases 3 residues before the CDR3 finishes, and the germline J gene fills in the end. This chain links TRBV27 with TRBJ2-1; D perhaps matches TRBD2 (6 bases). In germline, CDR1 is MNHEY, CDR2 SMNVEV (reference sequence). There are 14 residues in the CDR3. The sequenced part of the CDR3 DNA is TGTGCTAGCAGTTTCGGCGGGAAGGCGAATGAG. Translation: CASSFGGKANE. The whole CDR3 protein reads CASSFGGKANEQFF.

This clone was counted a few times. Read data end 3 residues before the CDR3 end; the end is taken from the germline J gene. This rearrangement joins TRBV7-2 to TRBJ1-1; D is unresolved. Germline assignment: CDR1 SGHTA and CDR2 FQGNSA. The CDR3 is 15 amino acids. Trimming took off 3 bases at V and 0 bases at J, with 11 bases between the two ends. This CDR3 is CASSFSGPMNTEAFF. Partial CDR3 DNA: TGTGCCAGCAGCTTTTCTGGGCCCATGAACACTGAA.

At least ten counts were recorded for this clone. The CDR3 end is not reached by the read, which stops 3 residues before it; the germline J gene fills it in. This chain joins TRBV20-1 and TRBJ2-1; TRBD2 matches at 8 bases. After removal of 4 bases from V and 8 bases from J, the junction contained 4 bases not matched to a gene. From germline, CDR1 is DFQATT and CDR2 SNEGSKA (reference sequence). CDR3 length: 12 residues. The DNA read from the CDR3 is TGCAGTGCTACTAGCGGGCTCGATGAG. It specifies CSATSGLDE. The whole CDR3 protein reads CSATSGLDEQFF.

This clone occurred many times. The CDR3 is cut off 3 residues early in the read; its end comes from the germline J gene. The chain recombines TRBV10-3 with TRBJ2-1, with 8 bases identical to TRBD1. The CDR3 is made up of 13 amino acids. The V gene end was trimmed by 10 bases and the J gene end by 9 bases; junction bases not matched to a gene: 11. Germline lookup yields CDR1 ENHRY and CDR2 SYGVKD. Partial CDR3 DNA: TGTGCCAATCGGGCCCCACAGGGGGGTGAG. Translated: CANRAPQGGE. The whole CDR3 sequence reads CANRAPQGGEQFF.

This clone was detected ten times or more. The read terminates 3 residues before the CDR3 end, so the remaining end is supplied by the germline J gene. The chain uses TRBV6-2 or TRBV6-3 and TRBJ1-5, with D unclear. Per germline, CDR1 MNHEY and CDR2 SVGEGT. CDR3 length: 14 amino acids. V was cut by 6 bases and J by 4 bases, with 13 bases left in between. The DNA read from the CDR3 is TGTGCCAGCAGGTCCGAACGGGGAAATCAGCCC. Translated: CASRSERGNQP. From start to end, the CDR3 is CASRSERGNQPQHF.

In this sample, this clone turned up a few times. The observed sequence ends 3 residues before the CDR3 terminus, with the missing tail filled in from the germline J gene. This rearrangement joins TRBV20-1 to TRBJ2-7; tentatively, D is TRBD2 (6 bases). Germline V lookup: CDR1 DFQATT, CDR2 SNEGSKA (reference sequence). The V and J ends lost 6 bases and 4 bases respectively, with 19 bases between them. The length of the CDR3 is 14 residues. The DNA read from the CDR3 is TGCAGTGCCGTCCCGGGACTTTCCCAGTACGAG. Amino acid sequence: CSAVPGLSQYE. The whole CDR3 sequence reads CSAVPGLSQYEQYF.

This clone was found many times. The CDR3 goes on 3 residues after the read ends, and that part is filled in from the germline J gene. This chain connects TRBV14 to TRBJ2-7; D possibly corresponds to TRBD2 (5 bases). The ends were cut back, 1 base at V and 3 bases at J, with 13 bases in the middle. Germline assignment: CDR1 SGHDN and CDR2 FVKESK. This CDR3 contains 15 residues. CDR3 sequence: CASSQAGKRIYEQYF. CDR3 DNA, as far as it was read: TGTGCCAGCAGCCAAGCGGGAAAGCGGATCTACGAG. The complete variable domain, with remaining parts taken from reference TRBV14 and TRBJ2-7, reads EAGVTQFPSHSVIEKGQTVTLRCDPISGHDNLYWYRRVMGKEIKFLLHFVKESKQDESGMPNNRFLAERTGGTYSTLKVQPAELEDSGVYFCASSQAGKRIYEQYFGPGTRLTVT.